This entry concerns a single T cell receptor beta chain. The source of the sample is a study of T cell clones after liver transplantation. Study-level background: As an antigen-independent comparator, third-party-reactive TCRbeta sequences came from pre-transplant mixed lymphocyte reactions.

The protocol was immunoSEQ multiplex PCR, while the TCRdb copy is restricted to in-frame clones and leaves out a portion. Of roughly 53,000 clones listed, around 70% were seen once; the top ten hold around 9.6%. The CDR3 spans 16 residues. CDR1 and CDR2 (germline): MDHEN, SYDVKM. Deletions cut 3 bases from V and 2 bases from J, with 13 bases between. The sample was CD4+ T cells from blood, taken at the 22-month timepoint. The sequence was obtained from a human patient who received a liver transplant. Certain T cells may be donor cells from the graft. V usage is TRBV28 and J usage is TRBJ1-4; D possibly corresponds to TRBD1 (5 bases). The CDR3 sequence: CASSFGRGGTNEKLFF. The CDR3 DNA reads TGTGCCAGCAGTTTTGGGCGTGGGGGGACTAATGAAAAACTGTTTTTT.